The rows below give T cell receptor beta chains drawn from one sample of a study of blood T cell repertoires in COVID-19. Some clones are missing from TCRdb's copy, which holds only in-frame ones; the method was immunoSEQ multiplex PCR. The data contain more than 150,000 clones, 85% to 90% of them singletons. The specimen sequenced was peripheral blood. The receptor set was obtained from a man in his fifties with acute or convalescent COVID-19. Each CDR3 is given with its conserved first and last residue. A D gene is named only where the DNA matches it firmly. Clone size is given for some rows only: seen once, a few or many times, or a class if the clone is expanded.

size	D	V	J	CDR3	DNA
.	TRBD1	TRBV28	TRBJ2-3	CASSFSGTGTPLNTQYF	TGTGCCAGCAGTTTTTCGGGGACAGGGACTCCATTAAATACGCAGTATTTT
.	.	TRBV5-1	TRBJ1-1	CASSPSQGNTEAFF	TGCGCCAGCAGCCCCTCACAGGGTAACACTGAAGCTTTCTTT
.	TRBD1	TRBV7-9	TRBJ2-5	CASSLTGVETQYF	TGTGCCAGCAGCTTAACAGGGGTGGAGACCCAGTACTTC
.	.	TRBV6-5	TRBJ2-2	CASSPTNTGELFF	TGTGCCAGCAGCCCCACGAACACCGGGGAGCTGTTTTTT
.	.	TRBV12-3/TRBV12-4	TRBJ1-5	CASSLSDNQPQHF	TGTGCCAGCAGTTTATCAGATAATCAGCCCCAGCATTTT
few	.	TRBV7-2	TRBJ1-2	CASSSIITSYGYTF	TGTGCCAGCAGCTCAATCATAACCAGCTATGGCTACACCTTC
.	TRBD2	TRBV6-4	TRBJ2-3	CASSGLAGRLGSTDTQYF	TGTGCCAGCAGCGGACTAGCGGGACGGTTAGGGAGCACAGATACGCAGTATTTT
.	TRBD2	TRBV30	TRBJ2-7	CACRDYSYEQYF	TGTGCCTGTAGGGACTACTCCTACGAGCAGTACTTC
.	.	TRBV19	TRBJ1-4	CASTTGWQYNEKLFF	TGTGCCAGTACGACCGGGTGGCAGTATAATGAAAAACTGTTTTTT
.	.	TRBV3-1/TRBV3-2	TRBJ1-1	CASSQLVNTEAFF	TGTGCCAGCAGCCAACTAGTGAACACTGAAGCTTTCTTT
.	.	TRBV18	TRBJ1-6	CASSPRSFEGKRLTYNSPLHF	TGTGCCAGCTCACCACGGAGTTTTGAGGGAAAGAGACTCACCTATAATTCACCCCTCCACTTT
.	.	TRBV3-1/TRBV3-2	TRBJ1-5	CASSLGGGNQPQHF	TGTGCCAGCAGCCTAGGGGGTGGCAATCAGCCCCAGCATTTT
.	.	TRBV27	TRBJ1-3	CASRSFSGNTIYF	TGTGCCAGCAGATCATTCTCTGGAAACACCATATATTTT
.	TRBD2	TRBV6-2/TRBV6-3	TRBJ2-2	CASSYGTSGRAMPGELFF	TGTGCCAGCAGTTACGGGACTAGCGGGAGGGCCATGCCCGGGGAGCTGTTTTTT
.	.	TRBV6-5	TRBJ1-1	CASRRQPNTEAFF	TGTGCCAGCAGGAGACAGCCTAACACTGAAGCTTTCTTT
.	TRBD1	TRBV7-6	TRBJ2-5	CASSYYPPGQGGETQYF	TGTGCCAGCAGCTATTACCCCCCCGGACAGGGAGGCGAGACCCAGTACTTC
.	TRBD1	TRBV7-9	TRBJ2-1	CASSLFGTGAIEQFF	TGTGCCAGCAGCTTATTTGGGACAGGGGCGATTGAGCAGTTCTTC
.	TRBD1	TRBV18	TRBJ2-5	CASSADRGGETQYF	TGTGCCAGCTCAGCGGACAGGGGGGGTGAGACCCAGTACTTC
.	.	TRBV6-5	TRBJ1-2	CASSQGSGYGYTF	TGTGCCAGCAGTCAGGGGTCGGGCTATGGCTACACCTTC
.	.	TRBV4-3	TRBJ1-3	CASSHLGRGAGNTIYF	TGCGCCAGCAGCCATCTTGGCCGGGGGGCGGGAAACACCATATATTTT
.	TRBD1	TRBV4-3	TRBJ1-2	CASSQVRNRDRDGYTF	TGCGCCAGCAGCCAAGTTCGGAACCGGGACAGGGACGGCTACACCTTC
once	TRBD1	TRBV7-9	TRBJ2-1	CASSFMTGKYEQFF	TGTGCCAGCAGCTTCATGACAGGGAAGTATGAGCAGTTCTTC
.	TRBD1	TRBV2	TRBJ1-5	CASTGQGAQPQHF	TGTGCCAGCACCGGACAGGGAGCGCAGCCCCAGCATTTT
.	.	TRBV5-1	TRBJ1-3	CASSLTGYGNTIYF	TGCGCCAGCAGCTTAACAGGGTACGGAAACACCATATATTTT
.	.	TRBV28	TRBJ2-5	CTAGRQETQYF	TGTACGGCGGGGAGACAAGAGACCCAGTACTTC
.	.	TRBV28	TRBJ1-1	CASSLFPGEIVEAFF	TGTGCCAGCAGTTTATTTCCGGGGGAAATCGTTGAAGCTTTCTTT
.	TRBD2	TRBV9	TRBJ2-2	CASSPGLAVGTGELFF	TGTGCCAGCAGCCCGGGACTAGCGGTGGGAACCGGGGAGCTGTTTTTT
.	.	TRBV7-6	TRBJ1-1	CASSTQTNTEAFF	TGTGCCAGCAGCACACAGACGAACACTGAAGCTTTCTTT
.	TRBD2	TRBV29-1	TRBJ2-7	CSVEDWTSGVSYEQYF	TGCAGCGTTGAAGACTGGACTAGCGGGGTCTCCTACGAGCAGTACTTC
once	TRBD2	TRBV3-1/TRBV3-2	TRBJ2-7	CASRGTSVGKQYF	TGTGCCAGCAGGGGGACTAGCGTGGGTAAGCAGTACTTC
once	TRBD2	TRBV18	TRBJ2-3	CASSPTSGSFTSTDTQYF	TGTGCCAGCTCCCCTACTAGCGGGAGTTTTACCAGCACAGATACGCAGTATTTT
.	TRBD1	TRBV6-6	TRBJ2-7	CASSVGTGGTYEQYF	TGTGCCAGCAGCGTGGGGACAGGAGGCACCTACGAGCAGTACTTC